A single sample gave rise to the 16 T cell receptor beta chains below, sequenced in a study of OX40 agonist ivuxolimab in advanced cancers. Sequenced by immunoSEQ multiplex PCR; TCRdb stores in-frame clones only, minus some. This table has fewer than 100,000 clones, around 90% appearing once. The sample here was CD4+ or CD8+ T cells sorted from blood, taken in a trial of the OX40 agonist ivuxolimab. The source of these receptors is an adult with an advanced solid tumor such as melanoma, head and neck, liver or kidney cancer.

The chain links TRBV9 to TRBJ1-4; unclear D gene. Germline V CDR1 and CDR2: SGDLS, YYNGEE. V lost 0 bases, J lost 4 bases, and 4 bases lay in between. The length of the CDR3 is 13 residues. The CDR3 DNA reads as TGTGCCAGCAGCGTAGGAGGTAATGAAAAACTGTTTTTT. Translation gives CASSVGGNEKLFF.

This rearrangement joins TRBV6-5 to TRBJ1-5; 10 nucleotides match TRBD1. V lost 7 bases to trimming and J lost 5 bases; unmatched junction nucleotides: 5. Germline V CDR1 and CDR2: MNHEY, SVGAGI. This CDR3 is 14 amino acids long. The CDR3 reads CASTRGTGDQPQHF. The CDR3 nucleotides are TGTGCCAGCACGAGGGGGACAGGGGATCAGCCCCAGCATTTT.

This chain uses TRBV5-4 with TRBJ1-1; 7 nucleotides match TRBD1. Trimming took 4 bases from V and 5 from J; bases not matched to a gene: 11. The CDR3 is 15 residues long. Germline V lookup: CDR1 SGHNT, CDR2 YYREEE (reference sequence). CDR3 sequence: CASSREGQSGTEAFF. The DNA for the CDR3 is TGTGCCAGCAGCCGGGAGGGACAGTCGGGGACTGAAGCTTTCTTT. The full variable domain, completed using reference TRBV5-4 and TRBJ1-1, is ETGVTQSPTHLIKTRGQQVTLRCSSQSGHNTVSWYQQALGQGPQFIFQYYREEENGRGNFPPRFSGLQFPNYSSELNVNALELDDSALYLCASSREGQSGTEAFFGQGTRLTVV.

This chain joins TRBV5-8 and TRBJ2-6; D might be TRBD1 (6 bases). With 5 bases removed from V and 2 bases from J, the gap between germline ends came to 11 bases. Looked up from germline, CDR1 is SGHTS and CDR2 is YDEGEE. The CDR3 length is 15 residues. CDR3 residues: CASRQTGTGANVLTF. CDR3 DNA: TGTGCCAGCAGGCAAACAGGGACTGGGGCCAACGTCCTGACTTTC. Full variable domain (missing parts from reference TRBV5-8 and TRBJ2-6): EAGVTQSPTHLIKTRGQQATLRCSPISGHTSVYWYQQALGLGLQFLLWYDEGEERNRGNFPPRFSGRQFPNYSSELNVNALELEDSALYLCASRQTGTGANVLTFGAGSRLTVL.

J is TRBJ2-7 and V is TRBV6-5; TRBD1 aligns across 10 bases. With V trimmed by 6 bases and J by 2 bases, 7 bases remained unmatched. The CDR3 runs to 15 residues. The germline CDR1 and CDR2 sequences are MNHEY and SVGAGI. CDR3 nucleotides: TGTGCCAGCAGCACCCCCGGGACAGGGGCCTACGAGCAGTACTTC. Encoded protein: CASSTPGTGAYEQYF.

This chain joins TRBV7-3 and TRBJ2-5; tentatively, D is TRBD2 (5 bases). Germline-derived CDR1 and CDR2 are SGHTA and FQGTGA. V lost 8 bases and J lost 5, with 12 bases in between. This CDR3 has 12 amino acids. CDR3 coding DNA: TGTGCCAGCGGCCCGGGCGGGGAGACCCAGTACTTC. This sequence encodes CASGPGGETQYF.

The gene calls are TRBV6-1 and TRBJ2-1, with D perhaps TRBD1 or TRBD2 (5 bases each). V shed 8 bases and J shed 2 bases, with 7 bases lying between them. The V gene's germline CDR1 is MNHNS and CDR2 SASEGT. The CDR3 contains 12 residues. The CDR3: CASGGPYNEQFF. The CDR3 nucleotides read TGTGCCAGCGGGGGACCCTACAATGAGCAGTTCTTC.

V usage is TRBV29-1 and J usage is TRBJ1-2; D is ambiguous. The CDR3 extends over 12 amino acids. The V gene's germline CDR1 is SQVTM and CDR2 ANQGSEA. The V end was cut by 6 bases, the J end by 6 bases, with 14 bases between. The CDR3 nucleotides are TGCAGCGTCACGGTCGGCAGCCATGGCTACACCTTC. Its translation is CSVTVGSHGYTF.

The chain employs TRBV7-2 and TRBJ1-6, with a weak D call TRBD1 (6 bases). The germline gives CDR1 SGHTA, CDR2 FQGNSA. The CDR3 covers 15 residues. V lost 5 bases, J lost 7 bases, and 15 bases lay in between. CDR3 sequence: CASSPRTVPNSPLHF. CDR3 nucleotide sequence: TGTGCCAGCAGCCCTCGGACAGTCCCCAATTCACCCCTCCACTTT.

The gene calls are TRBV5-1 and TRBJ2-1; the match to TRBD1 covers 10 bases. CDR1 SGHRS and CDR2 YFSETQ come from the germline V gene. The trim removed 4 bases at V and 4 bases at J, leaving 5 bases unmatched. There are 15 residues in the CDR3. DNA for the CDR3: TGCGCCAGCAGCCCTGGGACAGGGGAATACAATGAGCAGTTCTTC. It codes for CASSPGTGEYNEQFF.

The V gene is TRBV18, the J gene TRBJ1-4; a weak D match, TRBD1 (6 bases). The CDR3 is 14 amino acids. Germline V gene lookup returns CDR1 KGHSH and CDR2 LQKENI. With 4 bases removed from V and 4 bases from J, the gap between germline ends came to 10 bases. The CDR3 nucleotides read TGTGCCAGCTCACGAGGACAGATTAATGAAAAACTGTTTTTT. Amino acid sequence: CASSRGQINEKLFF.

The rearrangement links TRBV5-1 to TRBJ1-3; D unresolved. This CDR3 has 14 residues. The V end was cut by 4 bases, the J end by 2 bases, with 10 bases between. The germline CDR1 and CDR2 sequences are SGHRS and YFSETQ. The chain's CDR3 is CASSPGDTGNTIYF. The CDR3 bases are TGCGCCAGCAGCCCCGGCGACACTGGAAACACCATATATTTT.

This clone was observed a single time. The chain couples TRBV28 to TRBJ2-3; D is perhaps TRBD1 or TRBD2 (5 bases each). The CDR3 totals 13 residues. V shed 8 bases and J shed 3 bases, with 12 bases lying between them. Germline V lookup: CDR1 MDHEN, CDR2 SYDVKM. The CDR3 DNA follows: TGTGCCAGCGGTCTTGGGGGTACAGATACGCAGTATTTT. Amino acid sequence: CASGLGGTDTQYF.

CDR3 bases: TGTGCCAGCAGTGGGGGGAGCGCAACTAATGAAAAACTGTTTTTT. It is translated as CASSGGSATNEKLFF. The V and J genes are TRBV6-5 and TRBJ1-4; the D gene is possibly TRBD1 (5 bases). Deletions cut 5 bases from V and 0 bases from J, with 10 bases between. Germline CDR1 reads MNHEY; CDR2 reads SVGAGI. This CDR3 has 15 residues.

The chain couples TRBV19 to TRBJ1-5; TRBD1 aligns across 8 bases. CDR3 length: 15 residues. From germline, CDR1 is LNHDA and CDR2 SQIVND (reference sequence). V trimming: 3 bases; J trimming: 1 base; junction bases outside the gene matches: 2. The CDR3 nucleotides are TGTGCCAGTAGTATCGCAGGGGGCAGCAATCAGCCCCAGCATTTT. This codes for CASSIAGGSNQPQHF.

V is TRBV27 and J is TRBJ2-2; 7 bases line up with TRBD2. The trim removed 8 bases at V and 2 bases at J, leaving 14 bases unmatched. The germline gives CDR1 MNHEY, CDR2 SMNVEV (reference sequence). The CDR3 loop spans 17 amino acids. CDR3 sequence (DNA): TGTGCCAGCCAATTCTTAGCAGGCGGGGGTAACACCGGGGAGCTGTTTTTT. It yields the protein CASQFLAGGGNTGELFF.